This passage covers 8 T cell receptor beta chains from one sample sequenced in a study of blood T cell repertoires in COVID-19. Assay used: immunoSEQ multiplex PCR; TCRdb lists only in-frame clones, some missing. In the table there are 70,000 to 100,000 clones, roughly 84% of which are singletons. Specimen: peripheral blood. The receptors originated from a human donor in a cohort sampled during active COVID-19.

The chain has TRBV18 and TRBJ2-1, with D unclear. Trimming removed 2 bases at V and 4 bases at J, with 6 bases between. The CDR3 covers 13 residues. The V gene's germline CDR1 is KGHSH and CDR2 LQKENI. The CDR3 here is CASSPGRYNEQFF. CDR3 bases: TGTGCCAGCTCACCAGGCAGATACAATGAGCAGTTCTTC.

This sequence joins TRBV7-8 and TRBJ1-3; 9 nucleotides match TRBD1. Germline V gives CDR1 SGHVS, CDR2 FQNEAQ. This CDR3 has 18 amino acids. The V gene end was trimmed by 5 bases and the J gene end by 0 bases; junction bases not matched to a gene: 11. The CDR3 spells CASSPRAGQGFSGNTIYF. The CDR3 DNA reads TGTGCCAGCAGCCCGAGAGCGGGACAGGGCTTCTCTGGAAACACCATATATTTT. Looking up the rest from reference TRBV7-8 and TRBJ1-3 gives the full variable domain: GAGVSQSPRYKVAKRGQDVALRCDPISGHVSLFWYQQALGQGPEFLTYFQNEAQLDKSGLPSDRFFAERPEGSVSTLKIQRTQQEDSAVYLCASSPRAGQGFSGNTIYFGEGSWLTVV.

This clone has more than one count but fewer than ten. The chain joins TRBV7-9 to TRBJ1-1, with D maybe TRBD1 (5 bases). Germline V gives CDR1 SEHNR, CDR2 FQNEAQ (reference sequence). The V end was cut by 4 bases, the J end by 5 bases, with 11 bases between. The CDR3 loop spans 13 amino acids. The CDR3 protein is CASSSLGGTEAFF. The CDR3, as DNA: TGTGCCAGCAGCTCGCTCGGGGGAACTGAAGCTTTCTTT.

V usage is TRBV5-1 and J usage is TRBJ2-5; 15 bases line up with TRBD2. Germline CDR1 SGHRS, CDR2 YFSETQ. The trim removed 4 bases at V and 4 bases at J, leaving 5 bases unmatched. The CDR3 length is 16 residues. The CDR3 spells CASSPRTSGGAETQYF. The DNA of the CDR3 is TGCGCCAGCAGCCCCAGGACTAGCGGGGGGGCAGAGACCCAGTACTTC.

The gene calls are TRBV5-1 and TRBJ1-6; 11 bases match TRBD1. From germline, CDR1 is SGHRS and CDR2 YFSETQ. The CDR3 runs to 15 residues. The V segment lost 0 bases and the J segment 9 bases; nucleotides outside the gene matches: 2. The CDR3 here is CASSLEGQGVSPLHF. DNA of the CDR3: TGCGCCAGCAGCTTGGAGGGACAGGGGGTTTCACCCCTCCACTTT.

The CDR3 nucleotides are TGCAGTGCTAGAGGATCGATTCAGGGGTACTTC. Residues: CSARGSIQGYF. The genes are TRBV20-1 and TRBJ2-7; TRBD1 is a possible D gene (5 bases). CDR1 is DFQATT and CDR2 is SNEGSKA in the germline V gene (reference sequence). The V gene lost 1 base and the J gene lost 12 bases, with 13 bases spanning the gap. This CDR3 region has 11 residues.

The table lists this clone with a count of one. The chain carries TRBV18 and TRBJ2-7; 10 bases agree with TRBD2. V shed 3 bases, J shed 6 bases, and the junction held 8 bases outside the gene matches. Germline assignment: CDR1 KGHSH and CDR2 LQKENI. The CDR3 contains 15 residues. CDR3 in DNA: TGTGCCAGCTCACCCCTGGCTAGCGGGGGTACCGAGCAGTACTTC. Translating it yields CASSPLASGGTEQYF.

Here the CDR3 reads CASSDTGETYNEQFF. CDR3 coding DNA: TGTGCCAGCAGTGACACCGGGGAAACTTACAATGAGCAGTTCTTC. This sequence joins TRBV6-2 or TRBV6-3 and TRBJ2-1; TRBD2 might be the D (5 bases). The CDR3 covers 15 residues. Trimming pared 5 bases from V and 4 bases from J, leaving 15 bases between. The V gene's germline CDR1 is MNHEY and CDR2 SVGEGT.